This T cell receptor beta chain was found in a study of T-cell memory formation after mild COVID-19. Findings and caveats of the study: Day 15 to 85 contracting clones showed balanced CD4/CD8; later expanders leaned CD4+. The study found contracting CD4+ clones mainly in CM and EM and contracting CD8+ clones in EMRA.

Constant-segment primers and 5'RACE yielded cDNA libraries for TCR alpha and TCR beta, each carrying sample barcodes and UMIs. In TCRdb, the 5' RACE reads were re-called with MiXCR into one record per CDR3 protein. In the table there are about 430,000 distinct CDR3 sequences, about a sixth of which are singletons. A remark on this clonotype: The antigen is unknown.

Germline CDR1 and CDR2: LNHDA and SQIVND (reference sequence). The CDR3 spans 15 residues. V lost 5 bases, J lost 7 bases, and 18 bases lay in between. The receptor was derived from a man aged 18 to 30 who had mild COVID-19 (a few samples of this study predate the infection). Cell type and time point are not known. Sample: PBMCs or a T cell subset sorted from them (not recorded which). The chain combines TRBV19 with TRBJ1-5; D might be TRBD1 (5 bases). DNA for the CDR3: TGTGCCAGTAGTCCCTGGGGGGGAAGCGGCCAGCCCCAGCATTTT. Translated, it gives CASSPWGGSGQPQHF.